The present TCR beta chain was sequenced within a study of T cell responses to AZD1222 COVID-19 vaccine. The assay was immunoSEQ multiplex PCR, and TCRdb's table has in-frame clones only and misses some. Of 150,000 or so clones detected, more than 85% appear once; the ten largest clones hold approximately 1.5%. This clone was counted between two and nine times. V dropped 2 bases and J dropped 0; count of bases not matched to a gene: 7. Germline assignment: CDR1 SGHRS and CDR2 YFSETQ. The length of the CDR3 is 18 residues. This rearrangement joins TRBV5-1 to TRBJ2-6; 8 bases line up with TRBD1. This material consisted of peripheral blood, taken on day 0 of AZD1222 vaccination. The sequence was collected from an adult in good health. Here the CDR3 reads CASSFDRGRASGANVLTF. The CDR3 DNA sequence: TGCGCCAGCAGCTTCGACAGGGGTAGGGCCTCTGGGGCCAACGTCCTGACTTTC.